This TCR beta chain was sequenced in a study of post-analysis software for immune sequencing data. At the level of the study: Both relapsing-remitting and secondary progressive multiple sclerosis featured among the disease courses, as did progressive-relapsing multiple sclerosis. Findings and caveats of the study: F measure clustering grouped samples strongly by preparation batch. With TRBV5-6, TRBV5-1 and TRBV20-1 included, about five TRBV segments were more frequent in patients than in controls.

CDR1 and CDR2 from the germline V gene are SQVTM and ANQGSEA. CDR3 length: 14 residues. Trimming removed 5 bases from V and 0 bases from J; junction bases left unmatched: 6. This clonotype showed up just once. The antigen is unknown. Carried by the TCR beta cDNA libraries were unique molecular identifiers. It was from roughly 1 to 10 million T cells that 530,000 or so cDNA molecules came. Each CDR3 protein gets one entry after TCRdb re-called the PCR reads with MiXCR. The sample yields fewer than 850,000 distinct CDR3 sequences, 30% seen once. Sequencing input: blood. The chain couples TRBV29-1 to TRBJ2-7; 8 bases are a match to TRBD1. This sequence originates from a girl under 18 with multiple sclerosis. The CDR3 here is CSVTRQGSSYEQYF. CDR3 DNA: TGCAGCGTTACCCGACAGGGGAGCTCCTACGAGCAGTACTTC.